The clone carrying this T cell receptor beta chain was seen at least ten times. The antigen is undetermined. TCRdb re-called the RT-PCR reads through MiXCR, storing one row per CDR3 protein. The data show 550,000 to 600,000 distinct CDR3 sequences, approximately 12% seen once. This sample stems from a study of response to subunit inactivated influenza vaccine. Study conclusions and caveats: Each seasonal influenza vaccination, the authors suggested, recruits few new T cells.

Germline loops: CDR1 SGDLS, CDR2 YYNGEE. This CDR3 region has 15 residues. V dropped 4 bases and J dropped 6 bases, with 20 bases sitting between them. This sample comprised PBMCs from blood, obtained on the day of vaccination. The sequence was collected from a middle-aged man who received an inactivated influenza vaccine. The chain has TRBV9 and TRBJ2-7, with D tentatively TRBD1 (9 bases). This CDR3 reads CASSPGGDRVIEQYF. Here the CDR3 DNA reads TGTGCCAGCAGCCCGGGGGGGGACAGGGTCATCGAGCAGTACTTC.